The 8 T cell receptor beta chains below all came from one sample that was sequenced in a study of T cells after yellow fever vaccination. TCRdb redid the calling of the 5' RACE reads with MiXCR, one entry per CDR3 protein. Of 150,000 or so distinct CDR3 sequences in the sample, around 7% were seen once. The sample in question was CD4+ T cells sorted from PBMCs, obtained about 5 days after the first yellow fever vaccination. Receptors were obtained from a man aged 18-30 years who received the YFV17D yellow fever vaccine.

The DNA for the CDR3 is TGTGCCAGCAGCGTATCCAGCGGGGGGGGCTGGAGGAATGAGCAGTTCTTC. Translated: CASSVSSGGGWRNEQFF. This chain connects TRBV9 to TRBJ2-1, with TRBD2 matching over 10 bases. The CDR3 runs 17 residues. With 1 base clipped from V and 7 bases from J, the junction kept 11 bases outside the gene matches. CDR1 is SGDLS, CDR2 YYNGEE, per germline. The full variable domain, its missing parts supplied by reference TRBV9 and TRBJ2-1, is DSGVTQTPKHLITATGQRVTLRCSPRSGDLSVYWYQQSLDQGLQFLIQYYNGEERAKGNILERFSAQQFPDLHSELNLSSLELGDSALYFCASSVSSGGGWRNEQFFGPGTRLTVL.

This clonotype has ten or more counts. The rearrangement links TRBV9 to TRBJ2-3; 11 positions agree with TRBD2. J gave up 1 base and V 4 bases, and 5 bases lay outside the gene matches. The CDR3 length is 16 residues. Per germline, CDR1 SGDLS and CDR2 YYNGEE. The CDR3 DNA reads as TGTGCCAGCAGCCCCCAACTAGCGGGGGGCACAGATACGCAGTATTTT. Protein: CASSPQLAGGTDTQYF.

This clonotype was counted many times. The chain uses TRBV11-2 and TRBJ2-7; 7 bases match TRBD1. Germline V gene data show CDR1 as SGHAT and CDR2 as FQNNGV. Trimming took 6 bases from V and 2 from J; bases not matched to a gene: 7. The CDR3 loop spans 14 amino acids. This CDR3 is CASRHRDSTYEQYV. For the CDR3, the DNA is TGTGCCAGCAGGCACCGGGACAGTACCTACGAGCAGTACGTC.

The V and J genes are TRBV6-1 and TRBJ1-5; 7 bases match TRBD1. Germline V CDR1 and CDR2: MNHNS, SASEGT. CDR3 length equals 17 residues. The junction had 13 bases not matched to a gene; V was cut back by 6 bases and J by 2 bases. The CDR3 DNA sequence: TGTGCCAGCAGGCGCCAGTACAGGGGAGGTGGCAATCAGCCCCAGCATTTT. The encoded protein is CASRRQYRGGGNQPQHF.

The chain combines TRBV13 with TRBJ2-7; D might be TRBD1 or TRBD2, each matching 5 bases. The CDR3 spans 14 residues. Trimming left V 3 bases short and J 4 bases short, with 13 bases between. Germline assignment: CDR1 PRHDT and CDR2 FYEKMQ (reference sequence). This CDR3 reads CASSFRGRGYEQYV. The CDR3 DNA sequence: TGTGCCAGCAGCTTTCGGGGCAGAGGATACGAGCAGTACGTC.

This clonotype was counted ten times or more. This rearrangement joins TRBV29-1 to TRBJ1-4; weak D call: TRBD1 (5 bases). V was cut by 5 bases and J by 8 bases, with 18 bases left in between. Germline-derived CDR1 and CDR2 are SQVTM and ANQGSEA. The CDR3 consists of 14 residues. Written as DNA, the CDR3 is TGCAGCGTTAGTGGGACGGGACCTTGGGAAAAACTGTTTTTT. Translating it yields CSVSGTGPWEKLFF.

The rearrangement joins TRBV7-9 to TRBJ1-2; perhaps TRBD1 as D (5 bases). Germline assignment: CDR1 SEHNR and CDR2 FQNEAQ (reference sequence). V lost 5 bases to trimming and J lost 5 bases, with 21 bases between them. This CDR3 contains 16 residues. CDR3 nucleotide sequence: TGTGCCAGCAGCCGGGAGGCAGGGTCGAAGGCTTATGGCTACACCTTC. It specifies CASSREAGSKAYGYTF. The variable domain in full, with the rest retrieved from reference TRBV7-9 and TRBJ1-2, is DTGVSQNPRHKITKRGQNVTFRCDPISEHNRLYWYRQTLGQGPEFLTYFQNEAQLEKSRLLSDRFSAERPKGSFSTLEIQRTEQGDSAMYLCASSREAGSKAYGYTFGSGTRLTVV.

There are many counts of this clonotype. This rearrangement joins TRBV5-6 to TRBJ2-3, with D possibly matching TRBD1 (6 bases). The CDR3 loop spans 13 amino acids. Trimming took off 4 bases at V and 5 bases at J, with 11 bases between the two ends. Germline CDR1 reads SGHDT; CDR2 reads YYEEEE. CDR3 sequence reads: CASSDTGRDTQYF. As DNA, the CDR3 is TGTGCCAGCAGCGACACAGGGAGAGATACGCAGTATTTT.